This T cell receptor (beta chain) was identified in a study of OX40 agonist ivuxolimab in advanced cancers. Study as a whole: As their treatment, patients were administered ivuxolimab, an agonistic anti-OX40 (CD134) antibody.

Some clones are missing from TCRdb's copy, which holds only in-frame ones; the method was immunoSEQ multiplex PCR. The repertoire includes 85,000 to 90,000 clones, about 90% of them detected once, and roughly 1.1% sits in the top ten. CDR3 length: 13 residues. The germline V gene encodes CDR1 LNHDA and CDR2 SQIVND (reference sequence). Deletions cut 6 bases from V and 4 bases from J, with 10 bases between. As regards this clone: The antigen is unknown.

Overall study findings and caveats: CD4+ and CD8+ blood T cells expanded clonally by week 6 at 0.1 to 3.0 mg/kg. Expanded clones were, on average, more numerous in CD8+ T cells than in CD4+.

On cycle 4 day 1 and cycle 7 day 1, as well as at baseline, blood was sampled. The sample here was CD4+ or CD8+ T cells sorted from blood, taken in a trial of the OX40 agonist ivuxolimab. This receptor was identified in an adult with an advanced solid tumor such as melanoma, head and neck, liver or kidney cancer. V usage is TRBV19 and J usage is TRBJ1-5; a possible D gene is TRBD1 (5 bases). DNA for the CDR3: TGTGCCAGTAGAAAAGACAGTAATCAGCCCCAGCATTTT. It encodes CASRKDSNQPQHF.